This T cell receptor (beta chain) was found in a study of human T cells and chemical hapten exposure (dated by TCRdb to 2020 to 2023). Study-level background: For sensitization, 2% DPC in acetone was applied to a roughly 2 cm by roughly 2 cm area of upper inner arm skin. Throughout the study period of about 23 weeks, patients also received therapeutic DPC doses to the scalp every week. Patch testing was performed on the upper back with Finn chambers containing 0.01% DPC, and the patch tests were scored after 6 days according to International Contact Dermatitis Research Group standards. Alopecia areata with under or over 50% scalp involvement, alopecia totalis and alopecia universalis were represented in the patient cohort, which was mostly female. Libraries were combined into a pool for sequencing, and differences in TCR yield between samples came mainly from small differences in library volumes within the pool. The study tracked peripheral blood TCR repertoire changes in vivo during primary and secondary sensitization to the hapten diphenylcyclopropenone (DPC) in alopecia patients. Blood samples were taken from patients before sensitization (week 0) and then at 2, 6 and about 24 weeks after DPC sensitization. For TCR sequencing, blood came from approximately 29 alopecia patients at anywhere from one to four time points (pre-sensitization, 2, 6 and 24 weeks).

V loses 2 bases, J loses 2 bases, and the germline ends lie 10 bases apart. Reading the germline V gene (reference sequence) gives CDR1 MNHEY and CDR2 SMNVEV. The CDR3 runs 15 amino acids, cysteine and phenylalanine included. Only the CDR3 region is kept as DNA, spanning 45 bases read in frame from base 1. Library preparation was by RACE. Sequencing used a NextSeq 500. Library preparation attached unique molecular identifiers to individual cDNA molecules for quantitative, reproducible TCR counting. From each blood RNA sample, both TCR alpha and TCR beta chains were sequenced. The source study handled its data this way. The median number of TCRs per sample was roughly 98,000, ranging from 23,224 to 690,600. The Decombinator software suite was used to annotate the V, J and CDR3 of the TCR reads. For PS versus PT1 abundance plots, all samples were subsampled to the same number of TCRs (28,000). Expanded TCRs were defined as absent before sensitization and observed at least eight times at the 2-week time point. TCRdb passed the public sequencing reads through fastp at Q25 and MiXCR, retaining productive beta sequences. Identical CDR3 proteins give one entry, which carries the most common genes and DNA. For this entry, the V and J calls and clone size follow TCRdb and not the study's own pipeline. Within this sample are roughly 160,000 distinct CDR3 sequences, with 14% of them counted one time only. The ten top clones hold less than 2% of the sample.

The time point tag for this specimen amounts to: patch test 1, 2 weeks after DPC sensitization. The meaning of the sample's treatment or condition label: therapeutic diphenylcyclopropenone sensitization with weekly scalp DPC. At each patch-test visit, blood was drawn before the patch test was applied. Patients were considered eligible if aged 18 to 70, diagnosed with alopecia and deemed suitable for DPC therapy, and patients were excluded if pregnant. Total RNA was extracted from unfractionated whole blood that had been collected in Tempus Blood RNA tubes. General study outcomes and caveats: Because every patient had alopecia, a presumed autoimmune disease, the patients' immune response might differ from that of healthy individuals. The number of PT1 expanded TCRs positively correlated with patch test score, significant at thresholds 8, 16 and 32 but not 4. After repeated subsampling, the strength of the expansion versus patch-test correlation and the threshold at which it became significant changed. Significantly more large CDR3 similarity clusters were formed by expanded TCRs than by pre-sensitization or healthy control sets, consistent with antigen-driven responses. DPC sensitization did not change how many TCRs were above 1 in 1000 frequency, and no evidence was found of alterations in global repertoire structure.

Turning to this clonotype: Its antigen is currently not known. The sample holds no much larger clone one base away, and base qualities are not on file.

This sequence originates from a woman aged 25-40 years with alopecia areata. Some clones in this sample may be carry-over from other donors' samples. The sequencing here drew on whole blood, taken in connection with sensitization to the hapten diphenylcyclopropenone (DPC). The receptor chain draws on TRBV27 and TRBJ1-5; perhaps TRBD1 is the D gene, with 5 bases matching. The CDR3 in this case is CASSLQTGGNQPQHF. The DNA is TGTGCCAGCAGTTTACAAACAGGTGGCAATCAGCCCCAGCATTTT.